The 13 T cell receptor beta chains below come from one sample, sequenced in a study of control samples from healthy donors and cancer patients. The method was immunoSEQ multiplex PCR; TCRdb's version includes in-frame clones alone and lacks a portion of them. The sample has about 180,000 clones, about 90% seen once. The sample was blood. These receptors all stem from a woman aged 45-65 years in good health.

V usage is TRBV7-2 and J usage is TRBJ2-1; 12 bases are shared with TRBD2. CDR3 length: 16 amino acids. Per germline, CDR1 SGHTA and CDR2 FQGNSA. Trimming at V came to 4 bases and at J to 7 bases, leaving 8 bases not matched to a gene. The CDR3 protein is CASSSPGLAGRNEQFF. The CDR3 DNA follows: TGTGCCAGCAGCTCTCCGGGACTAGCGGGTAGGAATGAGCAGTTCTTC.

The CDR3 reads CASTAASLGNTIYF. CDR3 nucleotides: TGTGCCAGTACCGCAGCCTCTTTGGGGAACACCATATATTTT. The chain is built from TRBV19 and TRBJ1-3, with D unclear. The CDR3 is 14 amino acids. V was clipped by 7 bases and J by 7 bases, with 17 bases between them. Germline V gene data show CDR1 as LNHDA and CDR2 as SQIVND (reference sequence).

J is TRBJ1-4 and V is TRBV29-1; the D is unclear. The length of the CDR3 is 12 residues. Trimming left V 6 bases short and J 4 bases short, with 9 bases between. The V gene's germline CDR1 is SQVTM and CDR2 ANQGSEA. As DNA, the CDR3 is TGCAGCGTGCTGGCGGATAATGAAAAACTGTTTTTT. Protein product: CSVLADNEKLFF.

The CDR3 coding sequence is TGTGCCAGCAGCTTAGCGGGAGGTCCGGACGAGCAGTACTTC. This translates into CASSLAGGPDEQYF. V usage is TRBV7-3 and J usage is TRBJ2-7; 8 nucleotides align to TRBD2. This CDR3 is 14 amino acids long. Germline V gene data show CDR1 as SGHTA and CDR2 as FQGTGA. Losses at the gene ends were 2 bases for V and 5 bases for J; bases not matched to a gene: 5.

This chain uses TRBV7-6 with TRBJ2-3; 11 bases are shared with TRBD2. CDR1 is SGHVS, CDR2 FNYEAQ, per germline. J lost 8 bases, V lost 1 base, and 11 bases had no gene match. This CDR3 has 17 amino acids. The CDR3 protein is CASSLGSSGGARVTQYF. The CDR3 region has the DNA TGTGCCAGCAGCTTAGGCAGTAGCGGGGGGGCCCGGGTTACGCAGTATTTT.

This sequence joins TRBV6-2 or TRBV6-3 and TRBJ1-2; D ambiguous. The CDR3 length is 14 residues. Trimming stripped 0 bases from V and 6 bases from J, with 11 bases between. From germline, CDR1 is MNHEY and CDR2 SVGEGT. The CDR3 DNA reads TGTGCCAGCAGTTACTCGAGAATGGGAAATGGCTACACCTTC. Its protein is CASSYSRMGNGYTF.

V is TRBV20-1 and J is TRBJ1-1; D unresolved. V was trimmed by 3 bases and J by 1 base, leaving 12 bases between them. Germline assignment: CDR1 DFQATT and CDR2 SNEGSKA (reference sequence). This CDR3 comprises 14 residues. The CDR3: CSASGRQANTEAFF. CDR3 nucleotides: TGCAGTGCTAGTGGGCGCCAGGCGAACACTGAAGCTTTCTTT.

The chain is built from TRBV7-9 and TRBJ1-6; TRBD1 agrees at 9 bases. CDR1 and CDR2 (germline): SEHNR, FQNEAQ (reference sequence). The junction had 6 bases not matched to a gene; V was cut back by 6 bases and J by 0 bases. The CDR3 consists of 17 residues. The CDR3: CASSLQGASSYNSPLHF. The CDR3 DNA follows: TGTGCCAGCAGTCTACAGGGGGCAAGCTCCTATAATTCACCCCTCCACTTT.

This chain joins TRBV19 and TRBJ2-6; TRBD2 agrees at 9 bases. Germline-derived CDR1 and CDR2 are LNHDA and SQIVND (reference sequence). The CDR3 has 19 residues. Unmatched junction bases numbered 9, after V lost 2 bases and J lost 1 base. CDR3 bases: TGTGCCAGTAGTATAAGGGGTGGGACTAGCCTGTCTGGGGCCAACGTCCTGACTTTC. The encoded protein is CASSIRGGTSLSGANVLTF.

The chain has TRBV2 and TRBJ1-4; a possible D gene is TRBD1 (5 bases). Between the trimmed V and J ends, which lost 7 bases and 8 bases, there was a span of 14 bases. The germline V gene has CDR1 SNHLY and CDR2 FYNNEI. The length of the CDR3 is 13 residues. CDR3 sequence: CASTEGGGEKLFF. The CDR3 nucleotides read TGTGCCAGCACTGAGGGTGGGGGGGAAAAACTGTTTTTT.

V gene TRBV28 combines with J gene TRBJ2-1; 7 positions agree with TRBD2. Germline V gives CDR1 MDHEN, CDR2 SYDVKM. The CDR3 is made up of 14 amino acids. The J segment lost 4 bases and the V segment lost 2 bases, leaving 2 bases of the junction unmatched. In DNA form, the CDR3 reads TGTGCCAGCAGTTTACTAGCGGAGTACAATGAGCAGTTCTTC. Amino acids: CASSLLAEYNEQFF.

The rearrangement joins TRBV30 to TRBJ1-4; 7 bases align to TRBD1. Germline V gives CDR1 GTSNPN, CDR2 SVGIG (reference sequence). The V segment lost 0 bases and the J segment 7 bases; nucleotides outside the gene matches: 17. This CDR3 is built from 18 residues. Written as DNA, the CDR3 is TGTGCCTGGAGTGTACCCCCTCGACAGGGAGGGGTGAGTGAAAAACTGTTTTTT. This translates into CAWSVPPRQGGVSEKLFF.

The chain links TRBV5-8 to TRBJ2-2, with 7 bases matching TRBD1. The V and J ends lost 4 bases and 3 bases, in that order; junction bases with no gene match: 6. Per germline, CDR1 SGHTS and CDR2 YDEGEE. This CDR3 has 15 amino acids. CDR3 sequence: CASSPGTDYTGELFF. The CDR3 DNA reads TGTGCCAGCAGCCCTGGGACAGACTACACCGGGGAGCTGTTTTTT. The full variable domain, rest sourced from reference TRBV5-8 and TRBJ2-2, is EAGVTQSPTHLIKTRGQQATLRCSPISGHTSVYWYQQALGLGLQFLLWYDEGEERNRGNFPPRFSGRQFPNYSSELNVNALELEDSALYLCASSPGTDYTGELFFGEGSRLTVL.